Listed here are 10 T cell receptor beta chains from one sample, sequenced in a study of blood T cell repertoires in COVID-19. Data came from immunoSEQ multiplex PCR; TCRdb stores just in-frame clones and leaves some out. The table has some 140,000 clones, roughly 89% seen once. Sample: peripheral blood. All receptors derive from a man aged 45-65 years with acute or convalescent COVID-19.

This chain joins TRBV7-2 and TRBJ2-2; TRBD1 matches 10 bases. Germline trimming cut 2 bases from V and 7 bases from J; bases unmatched to any gene: 7. This CDR3 comprises 16 residues. The germline V gene encodes CDR1 SGHTA and CDR2 FQGNSA. CDR3 sequence: CASSLHPGQGNGELFF. The CDR3 nucleotides are TGTGCCAGCAGCTTACACCCGGGACAGGGGAACGGGGAGCTGTTTTTT.

The table lists this clone with a few counts. The chain links TRBV27 to TRBJ2-1; a possible D gene is TRBD2 (7 bases). From germline, CDR1 is MNHEY and CDR2 SMNVEV (reference sequence). The CDR3 is 15 residues long. V dropped 1 base and J dropped 12 bases, with 19 bases sitting between them. DNA of the CDR3: TGTGCCAGCAGTTTATGGGGGCGGGGGCCGACTCGGCAGTTCTTC. Translation gives CASSLWGRGPTRQFF.

J is TRBJ1-1 and V is TRBV6-5; perhaps TRBD1 as D (5 bases). The germline V gene has CDR1 MNHEY and CDR2 SVGAGI. The CDR3 extends over 14 amino acids. Trimming pared 0 bases from V and 3 bases from J, leaving 8 bases between. Written as DNA, the CDR3 is TGTGCCAGCAGTTACTCAGGGGAGGACACTGAAGCTTTCTTT. This translates into CASSYSGEDTEAFF.

The genes are TRBV4-3 and TRBJ1-6, with a tentative D call TRBD1 (5 bases). CDR1 and CDR2 from the germline V gene are LGHNA and YSLEER. Trimming took 5 bases from V and 9 from J, leaving 20 bases between them. CDR3 length equals 16 residues. This CDR3 reads CASSLGVTQPGSPLHF. As DNA, the CDR3 is TGCGCCAGCAGCTTAGGGGTTACACAGCCTGGTTCACCCCTCCACTTT.

The chain employs TRBV7-9 and TRBJ1-2; D is perhaps TRBD1 (5 bases). This CDR3 region has 17 residues. V was cut by 0 bases and J by 6 bases, with 20 bases left in between. CDR1 is SEHNR and CDR2 is FQNEAQ in the germline V gene (reference sequence). The DNA of the CDR3 is TGTGCCAGCAGCTTAGCGGGGGGAACACCCCTACTCGATGGCTACACCTTC. As protein: CASSLAGGTPLLDGYTF.

This clone was observed a few times. The rearrangement links TRBV7-8 to TRBJ1-3; D is perhaps TRBD1 (5 bases). CDR3 length equals 15 residues. Germline CDR1 and CDR2: SGHVS and FQNEAQ. The V gene lost 1 base and the J gene lost 3 bases, with 10 bases spanning the gap. The DNA of the CDR3 is TGTGCCAGCAGCTTAGATGCGGGGGGTGGAAACACCATATATTTT. Its translation: CASSLDAGGGNTIYF.

The rearrangement uses TRBV11-2 and TRBJ2-7; D not certain. The V end was cut by 0 bases, the J end by 6 bases, with 9 bases between. The CDR3 extends over 13 amino acids. Germline-derived CDR1 and CDR2 are SGHAT and FQNNGV. This chain's CDR3 is CASSLDRDTEQYV. CDR3 DNA sequence: TGTGCCAGCAGCTTAGATCGAGACACCGAGCAGTACGTC.

The chain employs TRBV4-2 and TRBJ1-4, with no clear D. V gave up 0 bases and J gave up 0 bases, with 17 bases separating them. Germline lookup yields CDR1 LGHNA and CDR2 YNFKEQ. The CDR3 has 19 residues. CDR3 nucleotide sequence: TGTGCCAGCAGCCAAGATATTATATGGCATCACGCAACTAATGAAAAACTGTTTTTT. Protein sequence: CASSQDIIWHHATNEKLFF.

About this clone itself: The sample has other DNA sequences that encode this CDR3 too. The gene calls are TRBV3-1 (or the pseudogene TRBV3-2) and TRBJ2-6; D is unclear. V lost 0 bases and J lost 0, with 3 bases in between. The V gene's germline CDR1 is LGHDT and CDR2 YNNKEL (reference sequence). The CDR3 is 15 amino acids. CDR3 coding DNA: TGTGCCAGCAGCCAAGACCTCTCTGGGGCCAACGTCCTGACTTTC. This encodes CASSQDLSGANVLTF.

V is TRBV15 and J is TRBJ2-7, with D perhaps matching TRBD2 (5 bases). Trimming stripped 6 bases from V and 1 base from J, with 13 bases between. Per the germline V gene, CDR1 is LNHNV and CDR2 is YYDKDF (reference sequence). The CDR3 covers 14 residues. CDR3: CATRASPGSYEQYF. The CDR3 DNA reads as TGTGCCACCAGAGCCTCTCCGGGATCCTACGAGCAGTACTTC.